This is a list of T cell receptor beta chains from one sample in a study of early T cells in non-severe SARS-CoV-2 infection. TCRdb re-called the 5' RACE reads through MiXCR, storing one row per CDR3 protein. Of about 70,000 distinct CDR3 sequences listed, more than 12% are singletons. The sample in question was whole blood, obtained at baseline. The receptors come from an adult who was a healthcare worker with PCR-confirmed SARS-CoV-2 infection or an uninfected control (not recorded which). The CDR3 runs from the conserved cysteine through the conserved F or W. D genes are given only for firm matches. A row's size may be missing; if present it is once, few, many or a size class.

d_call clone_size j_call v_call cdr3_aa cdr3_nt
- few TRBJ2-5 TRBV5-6 CASSQRETQYF TGTGCCAGCAGCCAGAGAGAGACCCAGTACTTC
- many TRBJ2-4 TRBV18 CASSTDSKNIQYF TGTGCCAGCTCAACCGACAGTAAAAACATTCAGTACTTC
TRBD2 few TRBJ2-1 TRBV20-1 CSARDRGLTSGSSYNEQFF TGCAGTGCTAGAGATCGGGGATTGACTAGCGGGAGCTCCTACAATGAGCAGTTCTTC
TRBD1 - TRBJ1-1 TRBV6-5 CASSYSGTGPEAFF TGTGCCAGCAGTTACTCCGGGACAGGGCCTGAAGCTTTCTTT
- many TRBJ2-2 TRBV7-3 CASSLMLGPGELFF TGTGCCAGCAGCTTAATGTTGGGGCCCGGGGAGCTGTTTTTT
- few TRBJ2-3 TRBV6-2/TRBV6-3 CASSYDAMAVSHRDTQYF TGTGCCAGCAGTTACGACGCTATGGCAGTTAGCCATAGGGATACGCAGTATTTT
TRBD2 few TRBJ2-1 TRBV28 CASSLTSGRARDEQFF TGTGCCAGCAGTCTGACTAGCGGGAGGGCCCGGGATGAGCAGTTCTTC
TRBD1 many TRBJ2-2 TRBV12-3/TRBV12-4 CASSERQGASSTGELFF TGTGCCAGTTCTGAAAGGCAGGGGGCAAGTAGCACCGGGGAGCTGTTTTTT
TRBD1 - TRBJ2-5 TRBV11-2 CASSAAQGASPTQYF TGTGCCAGCAGCGCCGCACAGGGGGCGTCGCCGACCCAGTACTTC
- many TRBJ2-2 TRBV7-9 CASSLFELFF TGTGCCAGCAGCTTATTCGAACTGTTTTTT
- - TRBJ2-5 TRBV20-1 CSARDRGLETQYF TGCAGTGCTAGAGATAGAGGGTTAGAGACCCAGTACTTC
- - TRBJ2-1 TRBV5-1 CASSLGMGLSYNEQFF TGCGCCAGCAGCTTGGGCATGGGCCTCTCCTACAATGAGCAGTTCTTC
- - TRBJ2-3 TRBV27 CASSLSGGTDTQYF TGTGCCAGCAGTTTGTCGGGAGGCACAGATACGCAGTATTTT